This TCR beta chain was observed in a study of identical twins. At least ten counts were recorded for this clonotype. From the 5' RACE reads, TCRdb called clonotypes with MiXCR, one entry per CDR3 protein. The repertoire includes 200,000 to 300,000 distinct CDR3 sequences, about 7.5% of them detected once, and roughly 5.4% sits in the top ten. The germline gives CDR1 SQVTM, CDR2 ANQGSEA. Unmatched junction bases numbered 6, after V lost 2 bases and J lost 2 bases. CDR3 length equals 14 residues. The same data also went into a second study, on yellow fever vaccine responses in identical twins.

The sequenced sample was CD8+ T cells sorted from blood. The rearrangement links TRBV29-1 to TRBJ2-7, with 7 bases that match TRBD1. The sequence derives from a young woman in good health. CDR3 sequence (DNA): TGCAGCGTTGAAACTCCGGGACAGACCTACGAGCAGTACTTC. Amino acid sequence: CSVETPGQTYEQYF.